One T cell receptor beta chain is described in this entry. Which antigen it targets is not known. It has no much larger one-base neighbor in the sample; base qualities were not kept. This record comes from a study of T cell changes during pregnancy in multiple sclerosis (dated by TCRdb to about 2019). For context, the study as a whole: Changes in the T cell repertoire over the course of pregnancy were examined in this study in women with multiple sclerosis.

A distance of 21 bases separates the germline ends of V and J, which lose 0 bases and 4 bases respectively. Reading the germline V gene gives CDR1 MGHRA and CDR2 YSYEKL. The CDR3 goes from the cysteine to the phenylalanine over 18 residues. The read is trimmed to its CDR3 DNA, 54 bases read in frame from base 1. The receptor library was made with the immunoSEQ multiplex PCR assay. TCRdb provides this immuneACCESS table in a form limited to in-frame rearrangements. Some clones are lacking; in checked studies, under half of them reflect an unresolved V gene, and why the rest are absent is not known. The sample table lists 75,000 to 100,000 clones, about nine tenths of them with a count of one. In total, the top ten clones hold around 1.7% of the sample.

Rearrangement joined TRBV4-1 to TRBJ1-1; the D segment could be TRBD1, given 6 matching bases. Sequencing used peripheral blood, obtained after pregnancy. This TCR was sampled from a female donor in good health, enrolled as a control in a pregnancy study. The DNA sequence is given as TGCGCCAGCAGCCAAGAACTCCTACAGGGTGATTTGGGCACTGAAGCTTTCTTT. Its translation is CASSQELLQGDLGTEAFF.